The 9 T cell receptor beta chains listed next were all sequenced from one sample in a study of T cell changes during pregnancy in multiple sclerosis. Assay used: immunoSEQ multiplex PCR; TCRdb lists only in-frame clones, some missing. Among approximately 40,000 clones listed, about nine tenths were seen once. Sequences were derived from CD4+ T cells from peripheral blood mononuclear cells, sampled in the second trimester of pregnancy. The receptors shown here come from a female donor with multiple sclerosis, enrolled in a pregnancy study.

V is TRBV20-1 and J is TRBJ1-2; no reliable D call. V lost 3 bases and J 5 bases, leaving 7 bases between the germline ends. This CDR3 region has 11 residues. The V gene's germline CDR1 is DFQATT and CDR2 SNEGSKA (reference sequence). The CDR3 nucleotides read TGCAGTGCTAGTGGGCAGTATGGCTACACCTTC. This encodes CSASGQYGYTF.

The chain uses TRBV5-5 and TRBJ1-2; tentative D call: TRBD1 (5 bases). The CDR3 loop spans 16 amino acids. Germline-derived CDR1 and CDR2 are SGHKS and YYEKEE (reference sequence). V lost 4 bases and J 6 bases, leaving 22 bases between the germline ends. The CDR3 nucleotides read TGTGCCAGCAGCACCACGACAGCCAGGGTGGTGCATGGCTACACCTTC. This translates into CASSTTTARVVHGYTF.

The chain is built from TRBV11-2 and TRBJ2-3; 12 bases align to TRBD1. This CDR3 is built from 16 residues. Germline V CDR1 and CDR2: SGHAT, FQNNGV. V dropped 5 bases and J dropped 1; count of bases not matched to a gene: 4. This chain's CDR3 is CASSRGQGAGTDTQYF. The CDR3 coding sequence is TGTGCCAGCAGCAGGGGACAGGGGGCAGGCACAGATACGCAGTATTTT.

The gene calls are TRBV2 and TRBJ2-7; TRBD1 is a possible D gene (5 bases). V lost 7 bases to trimming and J lost 5 bases, with 12 bases between them. Germline-derived CDR1 and CDR2 are SNHLY and FYNNEI. The CDR3 is 12 amino acids. The CDR3 bases are TGTGCCAGCAAGGGGCCCCCCCACGAGCAGTACTTC. Translating gives CASKGPPHEQYF.

V and J are TRBV6-5 and TRBJ2-5; perhaps TRBD2 as D (6 bases). V lost 6 bases, J lost 7 bases, and 18 bases lay in between. The germline gives CDR1 MNHEY, CDR2 SVGAGI. The CDR3 extends over 14 amino acids. The CDR3 is CASSRLVNVGTQYF. CDR3 nucleotides: TGTGCCAGCAGCCGACTAGTTAACGTGGGGACCCAGTACTTC.

This clone was observed a single time. The rearrangement links TRBV4-2 to TRBJ2-5; no reliable D call. In germline, CDR1 is LGHNA, CDR2 YNFKEQ. This CDR3 spans 14 amino acids. Trimming removed 1 base from V and 3 bases from J, with 9 bases in between. The CDR3 nucleotides are TGTGCCAGCAGCCAAGGACCCCGGGAAGAGACCCAGTACTTC. This gives the protein CASSQGPREETQYF.

J is TRBJ2-7 and V is TRBV7-2; 7 bases agree with TRBD2. In germline, CDR1 is SGHTA, CDR2 FQGNSA. The CDR3 runs to 16 residues. Trimming cost V 5 bases and J 3 bases; bases outside gene matches: 13. CDR3 sequence reads: CASSPVASGGFYEQYF. In nucleotides, the CDR3 is TGTGCCAGCAGCCCCGTCGCCTCGGGAGGTTTCTACGAGCAGTACTTC.

The DNA for the CDR3 is TGCGCCAGCAGCCACCGGGACAGCTACGAGCAGTACTTC. This gives the protein CASSHRDSYEQYF. The chain combines TRBV5-1 with TRBJ2-7; 7 bases map to TRBD1. Germline loops: CDR1 SGHRS, CDR2 YFSETQ. This CDR3 spans 13 amino acids. The V segment lost 4 bases and the J segment 3 bases; nucleotides outside the gene matches: 4.

V and J are TRBV18 and TRBJ2-5; 7 bases are a match to TRBD2. CDR1 KGHSH and CDR2 LQKENI come from the germline V gene. CDR3 size: 15 residues. After removal of 4 bases from V and 1 base from J, the junction contained 6 bases not matched to a gene. The CDR3 DNA reads TGTGCCAGCTCACTAAGGACTAGAGGCCAAGAGACCCAGTACTTC. Amino acids: CASSLRTRGQETQYF.